The 30 T cell receptor beta chains below were found in one sample sequenced in a study of T cells in Graves' hyperthyroidism and ophthalmopathy. Amplification of TCR beta CDR3 regions used RNA as the template. First-round RT-PCR of the TCR CDR3 relied on the HTBI primer set. TCRdb fed the multiplex PCR reads into MiXCR, producing one record per CDR3 protein. The repertoire holds around 690,000 distinct CDR3 sequences, with roughly 17% as singletons. Specimen: blood. Receptors originate from a man aged 50 or older with Graves' hyperthyroidism.

This clonotype was detected many times. V gene TRBV12-3 or TRBV12-4 combines with J gene TRBJ2-3; 13 bases match TRBD2. CDR3 length equals 16 residues. V shed 5 bases and J 3 bases; nucleotides not matched to a gene: 5. The CDR3 reads CASSELAGGVTDTQYF. CDR3 DNA sequence: TGTGCCAGCAGTGAACTAGCGGGAGGGGTGACAGATACGCAGTATTTT.

To note about this clonotype: At one end the junction does not follow the germline gene, possibly because of a read error. The J gene is TRBJ2-3, the V gene TRBV19, with D perhaps matching TRBD2 (6 bases). The CDR3 has 15 amino acids. In germline, CDR1 is LNHDA, CDR2 SQIVND (reference sequence). CDR3 sequence reads: CAGSTGLSIVDTQYF. The CDR3 DNA sequence: TGTGCCGGTAGTACGGGACTTTCGATTGTGGATACGCAGTATTTT.

There are many counts of this clonotype. J is TRBJ2-5 and V is TRBV28; 7 bases align to TRBD1. CDR3 length equals 15 residues. The V gene end was trimmed by 3 bases and the J gene end by 2 bases; junction bases not matched to a gene: 6. In germline, CDR1 is MDHEN, CDR2 SYDVKM. DNA of the CDR3: TGTGCCAGCAGTTTTAAGACAGGGACACAAGAGACCCAGTACTTC. It is translated as CASSFKTGTQETQYF.

This clonotype was picked up many times. The genes are TRBV27 and TRBJ2-3, with TRBD1 matching over 8 bases. The CDR3 covers 15 residues. Germline V lookup: CDR1 MNHEY, CDR2 SMNVEV (reference sequence). V gave up 6 bases and J gave up 5 bases; unmatched junction bases: 10. The CDR3, as DNA: TGTGCCAGCAGACGGACAGGGTCTTCCCTAGATACGCAGTATTTT. Its translation is CASRRTGSSLDTQYF.

This clonotype was seen many times. The V and J genes are TRBV29-1 and TRBJ1-1, with a weak D call TRBD1 (6 bases). Trimming pared 4 bases from V and 7 bases from J, leaving 19 bases between. The germline V gene encodes CDR1 SQVTM and CDR2 ANQGSEA. The CDR3 extends over 14 amino acids. In DNA form, the CDR3 reads TGCAGCGTTGGCTTTGTGCGGGGAGGGGGTGAAGCTTTCTTT. Its translation: CSVGFVRGGGEAFF.

The V gene is TRBV3-1, the J gene TRBJ2-7; D unclear. The CDR3 is made up of 13 amino acids. The V gene lost 2 bases and the J gene lost 7 bases, with 12 bases spanning the gap. Germline values: CDR1 LGHDT, CDR2 YNNKEL (reference sequence). The CDR3 spells CASSQSELGEQYF. The CDR3 DNA reads TGTGCCAGCAGCCAATCAGAGCTAGGGGAGCAGTACTTC.

The chain carries TRBV30 and TRBJ1-4; 7 bases map to TRBD1. The CDR3 covers 14 residues. Germline V CDR1 and CDR2: GTSNPN, SVGIG (reference sequence). Germline trimming cut 4 bases from V and 8 bases from J; bases unmatched to any gene: 10. The CDR3 protein is CAWTDGTAWEKLFF. The DNA of the CDR3 is TGTGCCTGGACCGACGGGACAGCGTGGGAAAAACTGTTTTTT.

In this sample, this clonotype turned up many times. The V gene is TRBV5-1, the J gene TRBJ1-1; D call uncertain. From germline, CDR1 is SGHRS and CDR2 YFSETQ. This CDR3 is built from 14 residues. Trimming cost V 6 bases and J 1 base, with 13 bases left between them. The CDR3 sequence is CASTTVSGNTEAFF. CDR3 sequence (DNA): TGCGCCAGCACCACAGTCTCGGGGAACACTGAAGCTTTCTTT.

This clonotype was found many times. The rearrangement joins TRBV20-1 to TRBJ1-5, with D hard to call. The CDR3 has 15 amino acids. Trimming pared 1 base from V and 2 bases from J, leaving 12 bases between. The V gene's germline CDR1 is DFQATT and CDR2 SNEGSKA (reference sequence). The CDR3 nucleotides read TGCAGTGCTAGAGCTCTCAATTCGGGCAATCAGCCCCAGCATTTT. Translating it yields CSARALNSGNQPQHF.

The chain recombines TRBV20-1 with TRBJ2-1, with 9 bases lining up with TRBD1. J was trimmed by 6 bases and V by 6 bases; bases with no gene match: 12. CDR3 size: 15 residues. CDR1 is DFQATT and CDR2 is SNEGSKA in the germline V gene (reference sequence). The CDR3 DNA is TGCAGTGCGGAGGAAGGGACAGGGAGGGTCAATGAGCAGTTCTTC. It translates to CSAEEGTGRVNEQFF.

The rearrangement uses TRBV7-3 and TRBJ2-4; TRBD1 matches at 9 bases. In germline, CDR1 is SGHTA, CDR2 FQGTGA. V lost 5 bases and J lost 1; bases outside the gene matches: 6. CDR3 size: 16 residues. The CDR3 DNA reads as TGTGCCAGCAGCGCCAGGGACAGGGCTGCCAAAAACATTCAGTACTTC. This gives the protein CASSARDRAAKNIQYF. The whole variable domain, remainder taken from reference TRBV7-3 and TRBJ2-4, is GAGVSQTPSNKVTEKGKYVELRCDPISGHTALYWYRQSLGQGPEFLIYFQGTGAADDSGLPNDRFFAVRPEGSVSTLKIQRTERGDSAVYLCASSARDRAAKNIQYFGAGTRLSVL.

The table lists this clonotype with many counts. The chain carries TRBV6-2 or TRBV6-3 and TRBJ2-5, with D possibly TRBD2 on 6 matching bases. The germline gives CDR1 MNHEY, CDR2 SVGEGT. The CDR3 totals 14 residues. V was clipped by 7 bases and J by 3 bases, with 15 bases between them. The CDR3 sequence is CASTKTREKETQYF. CDR3 coding DNA: TGTGCCAGCACCAAAACCCGGGAGAAAGAGACCCAGTACTTC.

This clonotype was observed many times. An end of the junction differs from the germline gene, which may be a read error. The V call is TRBV4-1, the J call TRBJ1-1; 8 nucleotides line up with TRBD1. The CDR3 consists of 15 residues. Germline CDR1 and CDR2: MGHRA and YSYEKL. The CDR3: CASSQDRGLNTEAFF. As DNA, the CDR3 is TGTGCCAGCTCACAAGACAGGGGATTGAACACTGAAGCTTTCTTT.

V is TRBV4-3 and J is TRBJ2-7; 7 nucleotides match TRBD2. The CDR3 runs 14 residues. J gave up 6 bases and V 4 bases, and 9 bases lay outside the gene matches. CDR1 is LGHNA, CDR2 YSLEER, per germline. DNA of the CDR3: TGCGCCAGCAGCCGGATACTAGCGAGCGTCGAGCAGTACTTC. This translates into CASSRILASVEQYF.

The genes are TRBV11-2 and TRBJ2-1; TRBD2 matches 7 bases. With V trimmed by 3 bases and J by 8 bases, 10 bases remained unmatched. CDR3 size: 15 residues. Germline V lookup: CDR1 SGHAT, CDR2 FQNNGV. The CDR3 coding sequence is TGTGCCAGCAGCTTGGGTGAGGGAGGGTGGCATGAGCAGTTCTTC. Amino acid sequence: CASSLGEGGWHEQFF. The full variable domain, rest sourced from reference TRBV11-2 and TRBJ2-1, is EAGVAQSPRYKIIEKRQSVAFWCNPISGHATLYWYQQILGQGPKLLIQFQNNGVVDDSQLPKDRFSAERLKGVDSTLKIQPAKLEDSAVYLCASSLGEGGWHEQFFGPGTRLTVL.

The rearrangement uses TRBV7-2 and TRBJ2-3, with 12 positions matching TRBD2. Trimming took 4 bases from V and 0 from J; bases not matched to a gene: 8. CDR1 and CDR2 from the germline V gene are SGHTA and FQGNSA. CDR3 length equals 18 residues. The CDR3, as DNA: TGTGCCAGCAGCTCCCGCGGACTAGCGGGGCTTAGCACAGATACGCAGTATTTT. Its translation is CASSSRGLAGLSTDTQYF.

On this clonotype itself: Given a much more abundant clone one base away, this may be a read error. The chain is built from TRBV12-3 or TRBV12-4 and TRBJ2-5; 7 bases are a match to TRBD2. This CDR3 is built from 15 residues. The DNA of the CDR3 is TGTGCCAGCAGTTTAGGGGAGGGTGGTCAAGGGACCCAGTACTTC. Its translation is CASSLGEGGQGTQYF.

The gene calls are TRBV27 and TRBJ2-7; no clear D gene. Per germline, CDR1 MNHEY and CDR2 SMNVEV (reference sequence). The germline V and J ends were trimmed by 8 bases and 3 bases, with 11 bases remaining between them. CDR3 length: 12 residues. CDR3 nucleotide sequence: TGTGCCAGCCGGAATTCCATCTACGAGCAGTACTTC. Translating gives CASRNSIYEQYF.

This clonotype appeared many times. The genes are TRBV7-2 and TRBJ1-4; 8 bases align to TRBD1. V was pared by 6 bases and J by 5 bases, with 5 bases of the junction left unmatched. The CDR3 sequence is 14 residues long. The germline gives CDR1 SGHTA, CDR2 FQGNSA. In DNA form, the CDR3 reads TGTGCCAGCAGTTCGAACAGGGGGAATGAAAAACTGTTTTTT. Protein product: CASSSNRGNEKLFF.

The chain couples TRBV12-3 or TRBV12-4 to TRBJ2-3, with 9 bases that match TRBD1. V shed 7 bases, J shed 2 bases, and the junction held 22 bases outside the gene matches. This CDR3 has 20 residues. The CDR3 DNA reads TGTGCCAGCACCATGAACGGACAGGGGAATGGCGGGGAGGACACAGATACGCAGTATTTT. Its translation: CASTMNGQGNGGEDTDTQYF.

This chain links TRBV29-1 with TRBJ2-3, with no clear D. Looked up from germline, CDR1 is SQVTM and CDR2 is ANQGSEA. With 7 bases removed from V and 2 bases from J, the gap between germline ends came to 16 bases. The CDR3 has 14 amino acids. CDR3 sequence: CSALGDQITDTQYF. The CDR3 DNA follows: TGCAGCGCCCTCGGTGACCAGATCACAGATACGCAGTATTTT.

This clonotype occurred many times. The chain recombines TRBV11-2 with TRBJ2-3; no clear D. Trimming removed 1 base from V and 5 bases from J, with 1 base in between. The CDR3 spans 11 residues. The germline CDR1 and CDR2 sequences are SGHAT and FQNNGV. This chain's CDR3 is CASSLGDTQYF. The CDR3 nucleotides are TGTGCCAGCAGCTTAGGAGATACGCAGTATTTT. The full variable domain, in which reference TRBV11-2 and TRBJ2-3 provide the parts outside the CDR3, is EAGVAQSPRYKIIEKRQSVAFWCNPISGHATLYWYQQILGQGPKLLIQFQNNGVVDDSQLPKDRFSAERLKGVDSTLKIQPAKLEDSAVYLCASSLGDTQYFGPGTRLTVL.

Remarks on this clonotype: One end of the junction fails to match germline, which may point to a read error. This chain joins TRBV6-2 or TRBV6-3 and TRBJ2-2; 7 nucleotides align to TRBD1. This CDR3 is 16 amino acids long. Per the germline V gene, CDR1 is MNHEY and CDR2 is SVGEGT. The CDR3 region is CAGSWTGTDNTGELFF. The CDR3 DNA reads as TGTGCCGGCAGCTGGACCGGGACAGATAACACCGGGGAGCTGTTTTTT.

The sample holds many counts of this clonotype. The chain has TRBV20-1 and TRBJ1-1; no reliable D call. The germline CDR1 and CDR2 sequences are DFQATT and SNEGSKA (reference sequence). V lost 1 base to trimming and J lost 1 base, with 7 bases between them. The CDR3 has 13 residues. CDR3 region: CSARGSRNTEAFF. As DNA, the CDR3 is TGCAGTGCTAGAGGCAGCAGGAACACTGAAGCTTTCTTT.

This clonotype was counted at least ten times. The chain combines TRBV24-1 with TRBJ1-2; tentatively, D is TRBD1 (6 bases). This CDR3 contains 13 residues. The V end lost 2 bases, the J end lost 8 bases, and 11 bases lay between the germline ends. Looked up from germline, CDR1 is KGHDR and CDR2 is SFDVKD. For the CDR3, the DNA is TGTGCCACCAGTGATTGGGCCAGGGGAGGCTACACCTTC. It translates to CATSDWARGGYTF.

In its sample, this clonotype was seen a few times. This chain joins TRBV20-1 and TRBJ2-1, with TRBD2 matching 13 bases. Germline V CDR1 and CDR2: DFQATT, SNEGSKA (reference sequence). The V and J ends lost 6 bases and 4 bases, in that order; junction bases with no gene match: 18. The CDR3 has 19 amino acids. CDR3 residues: CSARDFLGLAGESYNEQFF. The CDR3 bases are TGCAGTGCCCGGGACTTCCTTGGACTAGCGGGAGAGTCGTACAATGAGCAGTTCTTC.

V is TRBV13 and J is TRBJ2-1, with unresolved D. Germline CDR1 PRHDT, CDR2 FYEKMQ (reference sequence). Trimming removed 4 bases at V and 5 bases at J, with 9 bases between. The CDR3 runs 13 residues. CDR3 region: CASSSSINNEQFF. The CDR3 DNA reads TGTGCCAGCAGCTCCTCTATCAACAATGAGCAGTTCTTC.

The gene calls are TRBV28 and TRBJ1-2; 7 nucleotides agree with TRBD1. Germline CDR1 reads MDHEN; CDR2 reads SYDVKM. The J segment lost 2 bases and the V segment lost 6 bases, leaving 12 bases of the junction unmatched. There are 16 residues in the CDR3. CDR3 in amino acids: CASRRPPGQMNYGYTF. In DNA, the CDR3 is TGTGCCAGCAGAAGACCGCCGGGACAGATGAACTATGGCTACACCTTC.

V is TRBV29-1 and J is TRBJ1-1; TRBD1 agrees at 7 bases. Trimming cost V 7 bases and J 4 bases; bases outside gene matches: 6. The CDR3 runs to 12 residues. Germline V gene lookup returns CDR1 SQVTM and CDR2 ANQGSEA. The CDR3 nucleotides are TGCAGCGGACAGGGCTGGGGCACTGAAGCTTTCTTT. Encoded protein: CSGQGWGTEAFF.

This clonotype appeared many times. V usage is TRBV12-3 or TRBV12-4 and J usage is TRBJ2-1, with unresolved D. Trimming removed 0 bases at V and 6 bases at J, with 12 bases between. The CDR3 has 15 amino acids. This CDR3 is CASSLAAAGRNEQFF. The DNA for the CDR3 is TGTGCCAGCAGTTTAGCGGCAGCCGGTCGCAATGAGCAGTTCTTC.